This T cell receptor beta chain comes out of a study of control samples from healthy donors and cancer patients. The protocol was immunoSEQ multiplex PCR, while the TCRdb copy is restricted to in-frame clones and leaves out a portion. The table records some 130,000 clones, about 94% of them present only once. This CDR3 has 15 residues. Looked up from germline, CDR1 is SEHNR and CDR2 is FQNEAQ (reference sequence). Trimming removed 5 bases from V and 6 bases from J; junction bases left unmatched: 7. The receptor's source is a man aged 25-40 years in good health. Specimen: blood. V and J are TRBV7-9 and TRBJ2-4, with 10 nucleotides matching TRBD1. In nucleotides, the CDR3 is TGTGCCAGCAGCCCCGACAGGGGGCGGATAAACATTCAGTACTTC. As protein: CASSPDRGRINIQYF. The full variable domain, completed using reference TRBV7-9 and TRBJ2-4, is DTGVSQNPRHKITKRGQNVTFRCDPISEHNRLYWYRQTLGQGPEFLTYFQNEAQLEKSRLLSDRFSAERPKGSFSTLEIQRTEQGDSAMYLCASSPDRGRINIQYFGAGTRLSVL.